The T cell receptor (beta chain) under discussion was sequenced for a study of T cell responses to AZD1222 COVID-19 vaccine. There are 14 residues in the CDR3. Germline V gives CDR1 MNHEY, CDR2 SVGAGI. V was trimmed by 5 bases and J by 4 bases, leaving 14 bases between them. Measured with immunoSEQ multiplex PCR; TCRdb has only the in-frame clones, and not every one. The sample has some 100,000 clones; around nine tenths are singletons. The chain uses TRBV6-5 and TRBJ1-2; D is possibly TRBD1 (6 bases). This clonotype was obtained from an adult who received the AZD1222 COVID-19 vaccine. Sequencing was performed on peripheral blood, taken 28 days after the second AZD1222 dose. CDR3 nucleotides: TGTGCCAGCAGTAGTGATCAGGGGCCCTATGGCTACACCTTC. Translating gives CASSSDQGPYGYTF.